The next 10 T cell receptor beta chains were all read from a single sample in a study of TIL therapy for anti-PD-1-resistant metastatic lung cancer. Time point given: pre-treatment sample, taken before nivolumab and TIL therapy. Pleural nodules or supraclavicular lymph nodes made up most of the excised metastases sampled. This was the immunoSEQ v3 assay. Libraries were prepared by immunoSEQ multiplex PCR; TCRdb keeps only in-frame clonotypes and omits some of them. In the table there are some 10,000 clones, 65% to 80% of which are singletons. The specimen was tumor tissue, collected at baseline. Receptors were obtained from a person between 30 and 79 years old with non-small cell lung cancer.

The CDR3 region is CASSIGQGAPNQPQHF. The CDR3 DNA is TGTGCCAGTAGTATAGGACAGGGGGCCCCCAATCAGCCCCAGCATTTT. This chain uses TRBV19 with TRBJ1-5, with TRBD1 matching over 10 bases. After removal of 1 base from V and 3 bases from J, the junction contained 3 bases not matched to a gene. Germline-derived CDR1 and CDR2 are LNHDA and SQIVND (reference sequence). The CDR3 extends over 16 amino acids.

This chain joins TRBV28 and TRBJ2-3; D may correspond to TRBD1 or TRBD2 (5 bases each). V was shortened by 4 bases and J by 2 bases, with 13 bases between the two germline ends. This CDR3 contains 15 residues. Germline values: CDR1 MDHEN, CDR2 SYDVKM. CDR3 in DNA: TGTGCCAGCAGTTCTCCTTGGGACCCCACAGATACGCAGTATTTT. Amino acid sequence: CASSSPWDPTDTQYF.

In regard to this clone: Distinct nucleotide sequences in the sample also encode this CDR3. This chain links TRBV19 with TRBJ1-1; D might be TRBD1 (6 bases). Germline V CDR1 and CDR2: LNHDA, SQIVND (reference sequence). CDR3 length equals 13 residues. The germline V and J ends were trimmed by 0 bases and 5 bases, with 7 bases remaining between them. The CDR3 sequence is CASSIEDRTEAFF. CDR3 coding DNA: TGTGCCAGTAGTATAGAGGACAGAACTGAAGCTTTCTTT.

The chain uses TRBV14 and TRBJ1-6, with D unresolved. The CDR3 is 13 amino acids. Trimming took off 1 base at V and 10 bases at J, with 8 bases between the two ends. CDR1 is SGHDN and CDR2 is FVKESK in the germline V gene. CDR3 in DNA: TGTGCCAGCAGCCAAGGGCATTGGTCACCCCTCCACTTT. Its protein product is CASSQGHWSPLHF.

The chain combines TRBV28 with TRBJ1-5; D uncertain. The CDR3 is 15 residues long. Trimming shortened V by 5 bases and J by 4 bases, and 15 bases separated the two germline ends. Germline assignment: CDR1 MDHEN and CDR2 SYDVKM. CDR3 DNA: TGTGCCAGCAGTCTCCCCAATCCGGCTAATCAGCCCCAGCATTTT. Its translation: CASSLPNPANQPQHF.

This clone is classed as medium-sized. The V and J genes are TRBV2 and TRBJ1-2; D is unclear. V shed 4 bases and J shed 5 bases, with 8 bases lying between them. CDR1 is SNHLY and CDR2 is FYNNEI in the germline V gene. The CDR3 runs to 12 residues. Here the CDR3 DNA reads TGTGCCAGCAGTGGGGGTAGTTATGGCTACACCTTC. Its protein is CASSGGSYGYTF.

The chain has TRBV11-2 and TRBJ2-1; 12 nucleotides agree with TRBD2. Germline CDR1 is SGHAT and CDR2 is FQNNGV. The junction had 8 bases not matched to a gene; V was cut back by 0 bases and J by 2 bases. The CDR3 runs to 19 residues. Written as DNA, the CDR3 is TGTGCCAGCAGCTTAGATGGCCTAGCGGGAGGGCCGACCTACAATGAGCAGTTCTTC. Translating gives CASSLDGLAGGPTYNEQFF.

The chain combines TRBV4-2 with TRBJ2-5; 12 positions match TRBD2. This CDR3 has 15 amino acids. Trimming cost V 2 bases and J 2 bases; bases outside gene matches: 0. Germline assignment: CDR1 LGHNA and CDR2 YNFKEQ. CDR3 nucleotides: TGTGCCAGCAGCCAACTAGCGGGAGGGCAAGAGACCCAGTACTTC. As protein: CASSQLAGGQETQYF.

This chain uses TRBV18 with TRBJ1-5; no reliable D call. V lost 2 bases, J lost 6 bases, and 11 bases lay in between. Germline V gene sequence: CDR1 KGHSH, CDR2 LQKENI. The CDR3 extends over 14 amino acids. CDR3 region: CASSPAGWAQPQHF. Written as DNA, the CDR3 is TGTGCCAGCTCACCAGCCGGCTGGGCTCAGCCCCAGCATTTT. Full variable domain (missing parts from reference TRBV18 and TRBJ1-5): NAGVMQNPRHLVRRRGQEARLRCSPMKGHSHVYWYRQLPEEGLKFMVYLQKENIIDESGMPKERFSAEFPKEGPSILRIQQVVRGDSAAYFCASSPAGWAQPQHFGDGTRLSIL.

The gene calls are TRBV11-3 and TRBJ2-6; TRBD2 matches 7 bases. Trimming took 0 bases from V and 1 from J; bases not matched to a gene: 3. There are 17 residues in the CDR3. The V gene's germline CDR1 is SGHNT and CDR2 YENEEA. This CDR3 is CASSLDRGGSGANVLTF. In nucleotides, the CDR3 is TGTGCCAGCAGCTTAGATCGGGGAGGGTCTGGGGCCAACGTCCTGACTTTC.